A single TCR beta chain is shown here with its context. No antigen is known for it. No base quality information exists; no much larger clone differs at one position. Genomic DNA was extracted from sorted cells for sequencing of the TCRbeta CDR3 region. TCRbeta CDR3 regions were sequenced using the immunoSEQ Assay. TCRdb obtained this table from immuneACCESS and retained in-frame rearrangements with V and J assigned. These tables miss some clones; where compared with another copy, unresolved V genes account for less than half of the shortfall, and the remainder is unexplained. This sample holds fewer than 35,000 clones; roughly 79% were observed only once. The ten largest clones take up about a fifth of the sample. These data belong to a study of OX40 agonist ivuxolimab in advanced cancers. Regarding the research as a whole: The costimulatory receptor OX40 (CD134) was targeted by ivuxolimab, a fully human IgG2 agonistic monoclonal antibody. Of the approximately 53 patients in dose escalation, around 19 had hepatocellular carcinoma, some 15 had melanoma, 9 had renal cell carcinoma and 9 had head and neck cancer. Patients were allowed to have had prior anti-PD-1, anti-PD-L1 or anti-CTLA-4 therapy, and around 40% of the dose-escalation patients had previously received checkpoint inhibitors. Intravenous ivuxolimab was administered to patients every 2 weeks at six dose levels: 0.01, 0.1, 0.3, 1.5, 3 and 10 mg/kg. The paper reports the monotherapy dose-escalation portion (N = 52 patients) of the phase I ivuxolimab trial. The point of sequencing TCRbeta in the periphery was to test whether ivuxolimab changed TCR sequence diversity and drove clonal T-cell expansion. Partial responses occurred in three dose-escalation patients: two with cutaneous melanoma and one with hepatocellular carcinoma. A male proportion of 82.7% and a mean age of roughly 58 years, ranging from about 23 to 79, were recorded for the dose-escalation cohort.

Beyond this particular receptor, the publication reports: After ivuxolimab, expanded clones were on average more numerous among CD8+ T cells than among CD4+ T cells. Low levels of normalized T-cell clonal expansion were also shown by some nonresponding patients. At doses from 0.1 to 3.0 mg/kg, clonal expansion was seen in both CD4+ and CD8+ blood T cells between baseline and week 6. Partial responders in the 0.1-3.0 mg/kg groups had among the lowest normalized peripheral clonal expansion, especially among CD8+ T cells. The antigen specificity of the clonally expanded peripheral T cells was not determined.

The CDR3 runs 14 amino acids, cysteine and phenylalanine included. Only the CDR3 portion is preserved as DNA: 42 bases, with reading frame beginning at the first base. The germline ends are 9 bases apart after V is trimmed by 3 bases and J by 1 base. CDR1 is given as SGHTA and CDR2 as FQGTGA, both from the germline V gene. Patients with a history of autoimmune disease or receiving systemic immunosuppression were excluded from the trial. In every dose cohort, peripheral blood was drawn for TCR sequencing at baseline, cycle 4 day 1, and cycle 7 day 1. The samples were drawn from a first-in-human, open-label, multicenter phase I dose-escalation trial of ivuxolimab. The trial enrolled adults with locally advanced or metastatic head and neck squamous cell, hepatocellular, melanoma or renal cell carcinoma. CD4+ and CD8+ T cells were sorted separately from peripheral blood before TCR sequencing.

The chain uses TRBV7-3 and TRBJ2-5; the best D guess is TRBD2, with 5 bases matching. This clonotype was obtained from an adult with an advanced solid tumor such as melanoma, head and neck, liver or kidney cancer. The sequences come from CD4+ or CD8+ T cells sorted from blood, collected in a trial of the OX40 agonist ivuxolimab. The DNA sequence is as follows: TGTGCCAGCAGCTTTGGGAGTGGCCAAGAGACCCAGTACTTC. The translation is CASSFGSGQETQYF.